Listed below are T cell receptor beta chains from one sample, sequenced in a study of T cells after yellow fever vaccination. Each CDR3 protein gets one entry after TCRdb re-called the 5' RACE reads with MiXCR. This sample has 300,000 to 350,000 distinct CDR3 sequences, with 3% to 4.5% found just once. The specimen was PBMCs, collected 5 days after the yellow fever booster vaccination. The receptor set was obtained from a man in his late teens or twenties who received the YFV17D yellow fever vaccine. CDR3s leave out the opening cysteine and the closing phenylalanine or tryptophan.

v_gene	CDR3aa
TRBV7-7	ASSFYFWGDRGSQPQH
TRBV3-1	ASSQGSDRAF
TRBV7-9	ASSLVSGHNEQF
TRBV7-2	ASSSLGARSNQY
TRBV5-5	ASTEYRAPYAPLH
TRBV4-1	TSSQDYYGSAIYEQY
TRBV9	ASSVDALRDIQY
TRBV6-5	ASRAGEKQY
TRBV7-9	ASSLDSTDTQY
TRBV3-1	ASSQGGGQTQY
TRBV9	ASSGLGGMNTEAF
TRBV7-9	AIRGDRGAGYEQY
TRBV29-1	SAGRDNTDTQY
TRBV20-1	SARDAGGALSYNEQF
TRBV20-1	SARLAGGPGDTQY
TRBV6-2/TRBV6-3	ASSHNSDGYT
TRBV5-1	ASSSPPGLAFTDTQY
TRBV30	AASRDRGWYGYT
TRBV2	ASGPQGNSNQPQH
TRBV2	ASNGQGPYTGELF
TRBV5-1	ASSLVGGVYNEQF
TRBV7-9	ASSQRDNEQF
TRBV5-1	ASSLGRINSPLH
TRBV5-6	ASSFLAGDTQY
TRBV7-2	ASSLDYSETQY
TRBV27	ASSPYSGGAGGIQY
TRBV5-1	ASSLITGGQETQY
TRBV19	ASSMGQGTYNSPLH
TRBV3-1	ASSSWGQASNEKLF
TRBV12-3/TRBV12-4	ASSDTGLRYTEAF
TRBV29-1	SVIGHTVYGYT
TRBV28	ASSFLANQETQY
TRBV12-5	ASGLVIRGNTGELF
TRBV7-9	ASSPSGGDTEAF
TRBV12-3/TRBV12-4	ASTDGQFSGNTIY
TRBV3-1	ASSVRTGNTGELF
TRBV5-6	ASSLKVNTEAF
TRBV6-5	ASSGYTAMGLDEQF
TRBV12-5	ASGLSGTSGARWDTGELF
TRBV29-1	SVTKGTGELF
TRBV6-6	ASSYPKSLDTQY
TRBV28	ASSKRDRRPFSYGYT
TRBV7-2	ASSTEKGFHTEAF
TRBV5-1	ASSWGGQKLNYGYT
TRBV7-8	ASSFQRGVRDTQY
TRBV4-1	ASSHKPGEWTQY
TRBV7-2	ASSLSPGETQY